This T cell receptor beta chain is from a study of blood T cell repertoires in COVID-19. Study-wide context: COVID-19 samples from acute and convalescent phases originated in the United States, Italy and Spain. In each case, the material was cDNA or gDNA derived from T cells, B-cell-depleted T cells, or PBMCs.

From germline, CDR1 is SGHTA and CDR2 FQGNSA. The V end was cut by 8 bases, the J end by 1 base, with 11 bases between. The CDR3 runs 13 residues. As originally analysed: It was from reference gene primer amplification that nucleated cell counts were estimated. Profiling relied on immunoSEQ multiplex PCR, and the TCRdb table lists in-frame clones only, not all of them. V, J and clone size are those of that table, while D and trimming were read from the DNA. The sample records some 130,000 clones, 84% being singletons. The chain joins TRBV7-2 to TRBJ2-5; perhaps TRBD1 as D (5 bases). The receptor's source is a human donor in a cohort sampled during active COVID-19. The specimen was peripheral blood. The CDR3 nucleotides are TGTGCCAGCGGTTTGGGGCCCCAAGAGACCCAGTACTTC. Its protein is CASGLGPQETQYF.